This TCR beta chain emerged from a study of cytomegalovirus exposure and HLA in healthy donors (dated by TCRdb to 2015 to 2018). About the full investigation: According to an earlier analysis of 587 of the donors, about 179 million T cells yielded roughly 110 million unique TCR beta sequences and about 300 Gb of sequence data. Roughly five DR-DQ haplotypes were treated as single units for association and clustering because of strong linkage in the cohort. An earlier analysis of around 580 of the donors used high-throughput TCR beta sequencing to judge whether each TCR beta V gene segment behaved as functional or pseudogenic. Donor age, sex, ethnicity and CMV serostatus were collected together with the repertoire data. To study patterns of TCR occurrence, a later analysis re-analyzed previously published TCR beta repertoires from several hundred donors and added high-resolution HLA genotyping. To predict cytomegalovirus infection status, the study brought together high-throughput TCR immunosequencing, statistical association of individual TCRs with disease status, and machine learning. Among the roughly 380 genotyped donors, around 81% belonged to the genetic ancestry cluster associated with self-reported Caucasian donors. A separate validation cohort of about 110 different subjects was used in addition to the approximately 700-subject first cohort. Rather than drawing on any new phenotypic data, the later analysis identified candidate immune exposures from TCR beta sequences and the way those sequences occurred across donors. All discovery cohort repertoires had been generated on a single sequencing platform. Typing coverage varied by locus: 629-630 donors for A, B, C, DRB1 and DQB1; some 520 for DQA1; over 600 for DPA1; under 490 for DPB1. In a later genetic analysis, genome-wide SNP genotypes for about three fifths of the 666 donors were used, and that subset was treated as a discovery cohort. The study aimed to test whether signatures of past pathogen exposure could be identified by cataloging public T cell receptors. About 330 gigabases of sequencing data and roughly 80 million unique TCR sequences made up an early release that covered several hundred HLA-typed donors. HLA typing covered class I and class II loci at four-digit resolution. Among some 400 genotyped donors of the cohort, an average of around 220,000 unique TCR beta nucleotide sequences was sequenced per donor, of which 15% to 20% were non-productive. The study profiled the T cell repertoires of around 700 subjects by immunosequencing and related them to cytomegalovirus serostatus. Summary of the overall study and its limitations: In a later genetic analysis, a missense DCLRE1C variant was associated with V-gene and J-gene trimming of TCR beta chains, and the association was replicated in an independent cohort. Some IMGT-functional V segments, including TRBV6-2 and TRBV6-3, could not be told apart with the 87-base-pair reads, so those segments were excluded. Most CMV-associated TCR beta chains appeared to be HLA-restricted in a later analysis, and the HLA associations seemed to be driven largely by CMV exposure. Specific HLA alleles were associated with 18,000 or so TCR beta sequences at a false discovery rate of 0.05 in a later analysis. Because counts were too low, around 18 rarely observed V segments, including chromosome 9 orphons, were left out of the earlier analysis of over 550 of the donors. Across donors, most TCR sequences were observed very rarely, whereas some public TCRs were present in many individuals. HLA typing was unavailable for some donors at each locus, so association tests used only the typed subset. The only immune exposure information available for the cohort was CMV serostatus. An earlier analysis of some 560 of the donors showed that most TCR beta V segments appeared in productive rearrangements either about 90% or about 30% of the time, which broadly matched IMGT annotations. A further reported finding was that TCR beta sequences accurately predicted the HLA-A and HLA-B alleles for most subjects in the first cohort. In a later analysis, several top co-occurrence clusters were reported to appear linked to parvovirus B19, influenza, CMV and Epstein-Barr virus. When HLA alleles, especially DR and DQ, strongly co-occurred, attributing TCR associations to individual alleles was difficult. A cluster of highly shared sequence variants was judged likely to be a technical artifact of the sequencing pipeline. The classifier was reported to diagnose cytomegalovirus status with high specificity and sensitivity in both the original and validation cohorts. In a later analysis, the rate of TCR association differed among HLA loci, with DRB1 alleles having the most associated TCRs and HLA-C alleles having the fewest. In this cohort, only TCR beta chains were sequenced, and detectable features were limited by the absence of alpha or paired-chain data. Compared with equally common non-associated chains, HLA-associated TCR beta chains in a later analysis were more clonally expanded and had lower generation probabilities. Linkage disequilibrium might explain the correlated functional status among segregating V segments, but an unknown experimental factor could not be excluded. Three of the identified cytomegalovirus-associated TCR beta chains were confirmed in vitro to be specific for cytomegalovirus antigens. The study listed 150 to 200 TCR beta chains as associated with cytomegalovirus. A later genetic analysis reported fewer N-insertions in productive TCRs among donors in an Asian-associated ancestry cluster than the roughly 620-donor mean. Roughly uniform sequencing depth across donors was assumed in presence/absence analyses, although this assumption may not hold. It was suggested by the authors that the approach could potentially be generalized to other disease states and immunological phenotypes.

The cohort comprised 670 or so healthy bone marrow donors. Cohort members were all nominally healthy when sampled, although unrecorded immune exposures were likely present. The donor was CMV seronegative and was included in the group of over 300 seronegative cohort members. A peripheral blood sample was provided by each donor, and peripheral blood mononuclear cells were used for TCR beta sequencing. Genomic DNA extraction from the blood cell samples was performed with the Qiagen DNeasy Blood Extraction Kit. The sample holds one count of this clone. Its antigen target is currently unknown. Base qualities were left out, and no much larger clone turns up one base away. The CDR3, cysteine through phenylalanine, is 17 amino acids long. The only DNA kept is the CDR3, 51 bases in frame from the first base. CDR1 and CDR2, per the germline V gene (reference sequence), are SEHNR and FQNEAQ. V is clipped by 6 bases and J by 0 bases, and the sequence between their germline boundaries is 18 bases long.

The protocol used for the library was the immunoSEQ multiplex PCR assay. For the multiplex PCR, a mixture combining 60 forward primers for TCR Vbeta segments and 13 reverse primers for TCR Jbeta segments was used. The CDR3 region of rearranged TCR beta genes was amplified from genomic DNA with a multiplex PCR assay. The Illumina HiSeq System was used to sequence the amplified TCR beta libraries as 87-base-pair reads. The authors' analysis ran thus. A later analysis counted approximately 84 million unique TCR beta chains across the 650 to 700 repertoires, and roughly 11 million of these chains were shared by at least two donors. Raw reads were error-corrected and collapsed into unique sequences by a nearest-neighbor algorithm in which closely related sequences were merged to remove PCR and sequencing errors. Alignment of CDR3 sequences to IMGT reference sequences was used to assign V, D and J gene segments. For a sequence to be retained, at least a six-nucleotide match to both a V gene segment and a J gene segment was required. Rearrangements were classified as productive when the CDR3 lacked stop codons and remained in frame with V and J, and all other rearrangements were classified as non-productive. Following IMGT convention, CDR3 was defined as the stretch from the second conserved V-encoded cysteine up to the conserved J-encoded phenylalanine. In an earlier analysis of more than 550 of the donors, sequences lacking an unambiguous match to a single V gene segment were excluded. In an earlier analysis of a few hundred of the donors, V segments were called functional above 56.7% productive rearrangements and were called segregating when the between-donor standard deviation exceeded 5%. A statistical classification framework was developed to diagnose cytomegalovirus status using the catalog of TCR beta chain sequences. A later analysis assigned V and J genes by comparing TCR nucleotide sequences with IMGT/GENE-DB human TR gene sequences. A later analysis assigned CDR3 sequences and most-parsimonious VDJ recombination scenarios with the TCRdist pipeline. A later analysis defined each TCR beta chain by its CDR3 amino acid sequence plus V-gene family, and excluded reads lacking a unique V-gene family. To address suspected cross-contamination and a sequencing artifact, a later analysis removed over 500 highly shared, low-generation-probability nucleotide sequences. A later analysis calculated a clonal expansion index for each public chain from normalized within-repertoire ranks of inferred template counts. A later analysis computed generation probabilities with a VDJ recombination model fitted to out-of-frame rearrangements, and checked the results against IGoR. A later analysis scored TCR-TCR, TCR-HLA and TCR-CMV co-occurrence with hypergeometric tests, applying a repertoire-size bias correction to TCR pairs. A later analysis estimated false discovery rates by permuting HLA or CMV assignments 20 times. A later analysis grouped co-occurring TCRs with DBSCAN, adding TCRdist sequence similarity when clustering within HLA-allele-positive subsets. Repertoires with fewer than 30,000 or more than 120,000 public chains, plus five repertoires with anomalous nucleotide sharing, were excluded from co-occurrence clustering. The table was pulled from immuneACCESS by TCRdb, which kept in-frame rearrangements only. Such tables lose some clones; where checked, under half of the loss comes from unresolved V genes, and the rest has no known cause. V and J calls and clone size are those listed in that table; D and trimming were worked out from the DNA. This sample gives 120,000 to 150,000 clones in total; more than 55% of them show up just once. The ten biggest clones cover under 7.5% of the sample.

The sequencing input was PBMCs. The chain is made from TRBV7-9 and TRBJ1-3; the D gene is perhaps TRBD1, on 6 matching bases. The TCR originated in an older woman in good health and CMV-seronegative. The sequence in DNA is TGTGCCAGCAGGGACAGCACCCCCATAAACTCTGGAAACACCATATATTTT. Its protein is CASRDSTPINSGNTIYF. With the rest looked up from the reference TRBV7-9 and TRBJ1-3 genes rather than sequenced, the full variable domain is DTGVSQNPRHKITKRGQNVTFRCDPISEHNRLYWYRQTLGQGPEFLTYFQNEAQLEKSRLLSDRFSAERPKGSFSTLEIQRTEQGDSAMYLCASRDSTPINSGNTIYFGEGSWLTVV.